This entry describes one T cell receptor (beta chain). The data were obtained in a study of CD8 T cells in Susac syndrome. Study-level background: Patients with Susac syndrome were, at the time of blood collection, therapy-naive, maintained on corticosteroids, or maintained on intravenous immunoglobulin alone.

RNA, at about 0.45 to 1 ug, was reverse transcribed with random hexamers. Amplification of TCR beta CDR3 was carried out by immunoSEQ multiplex PCR, which covered 54 Vbeta and 13 Jbeta segments. TCRdb used MiXCR to reprocess the immunoSEQ multiplex PCR reads, holding one entry per CDR3 protein. The repertoire has under 85,000 distinct CDR3 sequences, around 93% of them found once; the top ten carry around 0.45%. Input material: CD8+ T cells from PBMCs. This clonotype originated in a human donor with Susac syndrome.

The DNA for the CDR3 is TGTGCCTGGAGTTCCTGGGACAGGACCTTGAACACTGAAGCTTTCTTT. Translated: CAWSSWDRTLNTEAFF. The chain employs TRBV30 and TRBJ1-1; 8 bases map to TRBD1. Trimming at V came to 2 bases and at J to 0 bases, leaving 8 bases not matched to a gene. There are 16 residues in the CDR3. Germline V gene data show CDR1 as GTSNPN and CDR2 as SVGIG (reference sequence).